Listed here is a single T cell receptor (beta chain). Its antigen remains unknown. The data derive from a study of shared clonotypes between healthy human individuals. Overall study findings and caveats: Sharing of clonotypes among donors was expected to vary with sequencing depth. Limitation of the genetic and exposure-history diversity represented came from the few donors.

Assay used: immunoSEQ multiplex PCR; TCRdb lists only in-frame clones, some missing. The table lists more than 1.2 million clones, around 98.5% of them singletons. Donors included only healthy HIV-negative adults lacking recent acute infections or vaccinations. CD4+ cells were split into CD45RA+ naive and CD45RA-negative memory subsets. The V gene end was trimmed by 5 bases and the J gene end by 9 bases; junction bases not matched to a gene: 11. Germline values: CDR1 MDHEN, CDR2 SYDVKM. The CDR3 has 15 residues. This sequence originates from a man aged 30-40 years in good health. The chain combines TRBV28 with TRBJ2-2; 8 nucleotides match TRBD1. Sequenced input: naive CD4+ T cells sorted from blood. The subset is: CD45RA+ positively selected. CDR3 sequence (DNA): TGTGCCAGCAGTAGTAGTCCAGGGGGCTTGCGGGAGCTGTTTTTT. It codes for CASSSSPGGLRELFF.